The entry that follows covers one T cell receptor (beta chain) sequence. The sample is drawn from a study of CD8 T cells in Susac syndrome. Random hexamers were used to reverse transcribe an amount of about 0.45 to 1 ug RNA. From the immunoSEQ multiplex PCR reads, TCRdb called clonotypes with MiXCR, one entry per CDR3 protein. The data show under 200,000 distinct CDR3 sequences, more than 85% seen once. The source is a human donor with Susac syndrome. The sequencing sample was made of CD4+ T cells from PBMCs.

This CDR3 reads CASMQGNTDTQYF. CDR3 DNA sequence: TGCGCCAGCATGCAGGGTAACACAGATACGCAGTATTTT. This sequence joins TRBV5-1 and TRBJ2-3; a possible D gene is TRBD1 (5 bases). There are 13 residues in the CDR3. Trimming took 6 bases from V and 2 from J, leaving 10 bases between them. Per the germline V gene, CDR1 is SGHRS and CDR2 is YFSETQ.